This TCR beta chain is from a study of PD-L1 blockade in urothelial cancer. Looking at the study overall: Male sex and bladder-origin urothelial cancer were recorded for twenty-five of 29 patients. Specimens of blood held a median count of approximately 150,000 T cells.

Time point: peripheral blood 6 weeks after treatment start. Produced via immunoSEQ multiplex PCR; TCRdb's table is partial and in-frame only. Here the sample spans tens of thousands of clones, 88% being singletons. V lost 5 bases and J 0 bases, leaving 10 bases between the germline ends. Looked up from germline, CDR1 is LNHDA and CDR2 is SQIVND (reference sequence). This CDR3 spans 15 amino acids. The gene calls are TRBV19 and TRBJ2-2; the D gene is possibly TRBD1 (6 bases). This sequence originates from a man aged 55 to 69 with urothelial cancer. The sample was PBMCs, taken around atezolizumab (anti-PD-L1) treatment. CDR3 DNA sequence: TGTGCCAGTAGTGTGGGACATTCGAACACCGGGGAGCTGTTTTTT. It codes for CASSVGHSNTGELFF.